A single sample is the source of the 18 T cell receptor beta chains below, sequenced in a study of blood T cell repertoires in COVID-19. Produced via immunoSEQ multiplex PCR; TCRdb's table is partial and in-frame only. The data contain 430,000 or so clones, around 89% of them singletons. The source material was PBMCs or T cells enriched from blood (not recorded which). These receptor sequences come from a woman in her 40s who had recovered from COVID-19.

CDR3 bases: TGTGCCAGCAGCCAAGATCTAGCGGTAGGTAGCTACGAGCAGTACTTC. It specifies CASSQDLAVGSYEQYF. The chain uses TRBV4-2 and TRBJ2-7, with 7 bases that match TRBD2. The V gene end was trimmed by 0 bases and the J gene end by 3 bases; junction bases not matched to a gene: 8. The CDR3 sequence is 16 residues long. The V gene's germline CDR1 is LGHNA and CDR2 YNFKEQ.

J is TRBJ2-3 and V is TRBV13; 13 bases match TRBD2. The V gene's germline CDR1 is PRHDT and CDR2 FYEKMQ (reference sequence). J lost 2 bases, V lost 0 bases, and 14 bases had no gene match. The CDR3 covers 21 residues. The CDR3 bases are TGTGCCAGCAGCTTAGGCGTAGGGGCCTGGACTAGCGGGAGTTCCACAGATACGCAGTATTTT. Its protein product is CASSLGVGAWTSGSSTDTQYF.

The rearrangement links TRBV2 to TRBJ2-7, with D possibly being TRBD1 (5 bases). CDR1 SNHLY and CDR2 FYNNEI come from the germline V gene. The CDR3 has 11 amino acids. The V gene lost 6 bases and the J gene lost 3 bases, with 6 bases spanning the gap. The chain's CDR3 is CASSRVYEQYF. As DNA, the CDR3 is TGTGCCAGCAGCAGGGTCTACGAGCAGTACTTC.

The rearrangement joins TRBV2 to TRBJ2-7, with 8 bases matching TRBD2. Per the germline V gene, CDR1 is SNHLY and CDR2 is FYNNEI. Germline trimming cut 7 bases from V and 1 base from J; bases unmatched to any gene: 6. The CDR3 extends over 14 amino acids. CDR3 nucleotides: TGTGCCAGCAAGCGGGAGTCTACTTCCTACGAGCAGTACTTC. Translating it yields CASKRESTSYEQYF.

The rearrangement joins TRBV6-2 or TRBV6-3 to TRBJ1-5; D is perhaps TRBD1 (6 bases). This CDR3 has 15 amino acids. The germline V gene encodes CDR1 MNHEY and CDR2 SVGEGT. The germline V and J ends were trimmed by 4 bases and 2 bases, with 12 bases remaining between them. CDR3 coding DNA: TGTGCCAGCAGTTCCTCAGGGGCCCGCAATCAGCCCCAGCATTTT. Translation gives CASSSSGARNQPQHF.

This clone was seen once. The chain uses TRBV29-1 and TRBJ2-1; tentative D call: TRBD2 (5 bases). CDR3 size: 11 residues. The germline V gene has CDR1 SQVTM and CDR2 ANQGSEA. Trimming took off 8 bases at V and 12 bases at J, with 17 bases between the two ends. CDR3 sequence reads: CSSTGVGVQFF. The CDR3 DNA reads as TGCAGCTCAACCGGGGTTGGCGTGCAGTTCTTC.

The CDR3 bases are TGTGCCAGCAGCTTGGGAGGAGGGAACAGGGAGCTGTTTTTT. This sequence encodes CASSLGGGNRELFF. The V gene is TRBV5-6, the J gene TRBJ2-2; D may be TRBD2 (6 bases). V lost 0 bases and J 9 bases, leaving 12 bases between the germline ends. This CDR3 is 14 amino acids long. Germline values: CDR1 SGHDT, CDR2 YYEEEE.

V and J are TRBV15 and TRBJ2-3; tentatively, D is TRBD2 (5 bases). Germline CDR1 LNHNV, CDR2 YYDKDF (reference sequence). V dropped 6 bases and J dropped 2 bases, with 15 bases sitting between them. The CDR3 is 15 amino acids. The CDR3 is CATSPLGGLTDTQYF. CDR3 bases: TGTGCCACCAGTCCCCTTGGCGGGCTCACAGATACGCAGTATTTT.

This chain connects TRBV6-5 to TRBJ1-2; TRBD1 agrees at 7 bases. The CDR3 is made up of 14 amino acids. With 3 bases clipped from V and 7 bases from J, the junction kept 8 bases outside the gene matches. Germline V gene data show CDR1 as MNHEY and CDR2 as SVGAGI. In DNA, the CDR3 is TGTGCCAGCAGTTATTCCGGGGACAGCTTTGGCTACACCTTC. Translating gives CASSYSGDSFGYTF.

The chain is built from TRBV28 and TRBJ2-3; TRBD2 aligns across 7 bases. V shed 6 bases, J shed 5 bases, and the junction held 14 bases outside the gene matches. The V gene's germline CDR1 is MDHEN and CDR2 SYDVKM. The CDR3 is 16 amino acids. CDR3 region: CASRSIRLSSGDTQYF. The CDR3 DNA reads TGTGCCAGCAGATCAATACGGCTGTCTAGCGGAGATACGCAGTATTTT.

V and J are TRBV7-2 and TRBJ1-1; D is unresolved. V lost 5 bases to trimming and J lost 11 bases, with 15 bases between them. Germline V gives CDR1 SGHTA, CDR2 FQGNSA. This CDR3 is 12 amino acids long. For the CDR3, the DNA is TGTGCCAGCAGCCCGCGGGTCGGAAAGGCTTTCTTT. Its protein is CASSPRVGKAFF.

V gene TRBV19 combines with J gene TRBJ1-4, with 10 nucleotides matching TRBD1. Germline lookup yields CDR1 LNHDA and CDR2 SQIVND (reference sequence). This CDR3 region has 15 residues. The V segment lost 5 bases and the J segment 8 bases; nucleotides outside the gene matches: 8. CDR3 sequence reads: CASSRQGAEWEKLFF. The CDR3 DNA reads TGTGCCAGTAGTCGACAGGGGGCTGAATGGGAAAAACTGTTTTTT.

The rearrangement joins TRBV7-8 to TRBJ2-7, with D tentatively TRBD1 (5 bases). Germline lookup yields CDR1 SGHVS and CDR2 FQNEAQ. V was shortened by 5 bases and J by 2 bases, with 16 bases between the two germline ends. This CDR3 has 15 residues. In nucleotides, the CDR3 is TGTGCCAGCAGCCCGAGACAGTTAACCGCCTACGAGCAGTACTTC. Protein sequence: CASSPRQLTAYEQYF. The entire variable domain, with the rest obtained from reference TRBV7-8 and TRBJ2-7, is as follows: GAGVSQSPRYKVAKRGQDVALRCDPISGHVSLFWYQQALGQGPEFLTYFQNEAQLDKSGLPSDRFFAERPEGSVSTLKIQRTQQEDSAVYLCASSPRQLTAYEQYFGPGTRLTVT.

The rearrangement uses TRBV29-1 and TRBJ2-1; 7 bases are shared with TRBD2. The CDR3 is made up of 13 amino acids. Germline loops: CDR1 SQVTM, CDR2 ANQGSEA. V was pared by 6 bases and J by 2 bases, with 4 bases of the junction left unmatched. CDR3 DNA: TGCAGCGTGCATCTAGCGGCCTACAATGAGCAGTTCTTC. Translated, it gives CSVHLAAYNEQFF.

The chain combines TRBV11-2 with TRBJ2-3; TRBD1 is a possible D gene (5 bases). Germline-derived CDR1 and CDR2 are SGHAT and FQNNGV. The CDR3 extends over 14 amino acids. V dropped 0 bases and J dropped 4 bases, with 8 bases sitting between them. This CDR3 is CASSLDLGPDTQYF. The CDR3 bases are TGTGCCAGCAGCTTAGATTTGGGGCCAGATACGCAGTATTTT.

This clone was seen a single time. The chain recombines TRBV11-2 with TRBJ2-7, with 8 bases that match TRBD2. CDR3 length: 17 amino acids. From germline, CDR1 is SGHAT and CDR2 FQNNGV. Trimming took 5 bases from V and 0 from J; bases not matched to a gene: 12. CDR3 bases: TGTGCCAGCAGCCCCGGGGGGCTAGCGGGTTCCTCCTACGAGCAGTACTTC. This codes for CASSPGGLAGSSYEQYF.

The rearrangement uses TRBV6-5 and TRBJ1-2; 10 positions match TRBD1. CDR1 and CDR2 from the germline V gene are MNHEY and SVGAGI. V was clipped by 5 bases and J by 3 bases; unmatched bases: 6. CDR3 length: 15 amino acids. The CDR3, as DNA: TGTGCCAGCAGTAGGGTCGGGACAGGGGACTATGGCTACACCTTC. Protein product: CASSRVGTGDYGYTF.

The rearrangement joins TRBV7-9 to TRBJ1-6; 9 nucleotides align to TRBD1. The CDR3 contains 17 residues. The J segment lost 9 bases and the V segment lost 3 bases, leaving 12 bases of the junction unmatched. Germline V lookup: CDR1 SEHNR, CDR2 FQNEAQ (reference sequence). The CDR3 DNA reads TGTGCCAGCAGCTTGGCCCCGGGACAGGGTTTTACTTCACCCCTCCACTTT. Protein product: CASSLAPGQGFTSPLHF.